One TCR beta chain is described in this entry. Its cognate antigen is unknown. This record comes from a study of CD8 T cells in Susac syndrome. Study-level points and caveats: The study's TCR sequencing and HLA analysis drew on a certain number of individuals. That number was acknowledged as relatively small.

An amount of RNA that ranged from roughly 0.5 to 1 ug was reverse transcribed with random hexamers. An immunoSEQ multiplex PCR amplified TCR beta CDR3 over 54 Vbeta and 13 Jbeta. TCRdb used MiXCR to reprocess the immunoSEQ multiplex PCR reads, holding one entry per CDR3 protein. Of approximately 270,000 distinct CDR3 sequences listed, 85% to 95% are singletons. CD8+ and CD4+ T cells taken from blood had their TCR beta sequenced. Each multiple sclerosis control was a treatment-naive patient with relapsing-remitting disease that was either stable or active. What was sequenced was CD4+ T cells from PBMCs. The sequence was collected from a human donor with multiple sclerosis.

CDR3 amino acids: CASSPLPGADTQYF. CDR3 DNA: TGTGCCAGCAGTCCCCTTCCTGGGGCAGATACGCAGTATTTT. The chain joins TRBV12-3 or TRBV12-4 to TRBJ2-3; no firm D call. V was cut by 5 bases and J by 4 bases, with 13 bases left in between. The CDR3 runs 14 residues.